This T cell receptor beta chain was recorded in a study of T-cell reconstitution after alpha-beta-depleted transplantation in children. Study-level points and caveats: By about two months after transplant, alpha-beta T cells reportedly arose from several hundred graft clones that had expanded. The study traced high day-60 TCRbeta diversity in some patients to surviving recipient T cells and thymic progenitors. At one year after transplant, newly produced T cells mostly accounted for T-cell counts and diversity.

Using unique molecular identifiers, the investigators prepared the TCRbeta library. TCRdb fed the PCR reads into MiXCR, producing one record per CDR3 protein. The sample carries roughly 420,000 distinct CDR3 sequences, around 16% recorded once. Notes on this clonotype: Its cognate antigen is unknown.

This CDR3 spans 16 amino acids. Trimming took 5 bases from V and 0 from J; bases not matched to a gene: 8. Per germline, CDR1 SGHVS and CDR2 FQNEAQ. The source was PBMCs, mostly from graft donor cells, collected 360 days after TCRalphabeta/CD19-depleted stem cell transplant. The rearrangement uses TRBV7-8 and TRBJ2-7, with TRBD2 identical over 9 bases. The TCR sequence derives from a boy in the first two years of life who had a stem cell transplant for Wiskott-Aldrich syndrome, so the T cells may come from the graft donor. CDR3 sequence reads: CASSLVTSGFSYEQYF. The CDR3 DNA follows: TGTGCCAGCAGCCTAGTGACTAGCGGTTTCTCCTACGAGCAGTACTTC.